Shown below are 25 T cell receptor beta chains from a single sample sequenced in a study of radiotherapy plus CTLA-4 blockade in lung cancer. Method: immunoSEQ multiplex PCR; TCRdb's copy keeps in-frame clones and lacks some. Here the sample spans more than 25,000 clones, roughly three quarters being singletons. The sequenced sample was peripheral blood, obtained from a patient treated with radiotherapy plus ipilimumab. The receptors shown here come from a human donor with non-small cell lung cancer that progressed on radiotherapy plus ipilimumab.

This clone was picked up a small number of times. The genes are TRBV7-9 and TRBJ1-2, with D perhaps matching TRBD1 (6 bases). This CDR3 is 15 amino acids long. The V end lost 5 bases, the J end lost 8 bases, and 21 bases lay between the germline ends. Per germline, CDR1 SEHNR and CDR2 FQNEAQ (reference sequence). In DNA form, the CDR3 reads TGTGCCAGCAGCCTTCCAGGGGACACAGGGAGCGGCTACACCTTC. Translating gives CASSLPGDTGSGYTF.

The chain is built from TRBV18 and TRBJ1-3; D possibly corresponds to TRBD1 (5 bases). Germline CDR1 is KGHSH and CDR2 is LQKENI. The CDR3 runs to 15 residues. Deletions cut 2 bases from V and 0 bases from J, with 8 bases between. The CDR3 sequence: CASSPGAFSGNTIYF. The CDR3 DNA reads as TGTGCCAGCTCACCAGGGGCATTCTCTGGAAACACCATATATTTT.

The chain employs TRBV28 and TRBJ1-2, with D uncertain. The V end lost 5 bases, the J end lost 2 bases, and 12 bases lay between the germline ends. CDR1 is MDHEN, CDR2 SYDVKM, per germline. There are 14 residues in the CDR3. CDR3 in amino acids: CASSQEHGNYGYTF. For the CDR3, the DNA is TGTGCCAGCAGTCAAGAACACGGAAACTATGGCTACACCTTC.

CDR3 loop: CASSSTGGGMNTEAFF. The CDR3 coding sequence is TGTGCCAGCAGCTCTACAGGGGGCGGAATGAACACTGAAGCTTTCTTT. The chain recombines TRBV5-4 with TRBJ1-1; 9 bases agree with TRBD1. V shed 3 bases and J 0 bases; nucleotides not matched to a gene: 6. The germline CDR1 and CDR2 sequences are SGHNT and YYREEE (reference sequence). The CDR3 extends over 16 amino acids.

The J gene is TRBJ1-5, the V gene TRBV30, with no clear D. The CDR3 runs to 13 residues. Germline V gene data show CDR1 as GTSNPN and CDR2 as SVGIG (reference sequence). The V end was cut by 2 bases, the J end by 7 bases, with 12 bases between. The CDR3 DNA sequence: TGTGCCTGGAGTCGCGGGGTCGGGCAGCCCCAGCATTTT. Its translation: CAWSRGVGQPQHF.

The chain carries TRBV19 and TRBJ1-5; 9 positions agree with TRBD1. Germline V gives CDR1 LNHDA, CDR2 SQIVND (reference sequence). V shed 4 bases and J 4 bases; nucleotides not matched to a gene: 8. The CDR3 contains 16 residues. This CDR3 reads CASSTRQGEVNQPQHF. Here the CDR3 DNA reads TGTGCCAGTAGTACCAGACAGGGGGAGGTAAATCAGCCCCAGCATTTT.

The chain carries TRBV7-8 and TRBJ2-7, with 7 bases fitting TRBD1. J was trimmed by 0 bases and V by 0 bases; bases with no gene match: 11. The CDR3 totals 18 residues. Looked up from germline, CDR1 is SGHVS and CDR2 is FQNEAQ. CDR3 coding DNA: TGTGCCAGCAGCTTAGCGCCATTGCAAGGGACAGCCTCCTACGAGCAGTACTTC. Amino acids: CASSLAPLQGTASYEQYF.

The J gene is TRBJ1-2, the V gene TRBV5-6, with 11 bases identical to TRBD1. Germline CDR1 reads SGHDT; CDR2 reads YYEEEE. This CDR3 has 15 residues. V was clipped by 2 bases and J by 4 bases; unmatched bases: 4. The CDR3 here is CASSFRGTGGYGYTF. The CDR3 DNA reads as TGTGCCAGCAGCTTTCGCGGGACAGGGGGCTATGGCTACACCTTC.

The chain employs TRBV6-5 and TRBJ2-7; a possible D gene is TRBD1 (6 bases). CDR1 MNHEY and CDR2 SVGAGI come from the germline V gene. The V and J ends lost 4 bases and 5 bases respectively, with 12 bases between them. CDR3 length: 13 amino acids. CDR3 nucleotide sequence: TGTGCCAGCAGTTTGGGGGCGAGAAACGAGCAGTACTTC. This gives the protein CASSLGARNEQYF.

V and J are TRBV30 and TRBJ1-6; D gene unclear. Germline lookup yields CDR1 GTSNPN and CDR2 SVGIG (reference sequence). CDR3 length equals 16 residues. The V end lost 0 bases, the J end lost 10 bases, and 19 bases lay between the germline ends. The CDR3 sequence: CAWSVLGRVGGSPLHF. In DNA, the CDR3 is TGTGCCTGGAGTGTACTTGGAAGAGTCGGTGGATCACCCCTCCACTTT.

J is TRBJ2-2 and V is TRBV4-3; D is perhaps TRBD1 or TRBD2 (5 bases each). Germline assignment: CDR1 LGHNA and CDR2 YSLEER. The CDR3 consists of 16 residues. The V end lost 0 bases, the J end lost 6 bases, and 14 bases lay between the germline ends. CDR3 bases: TGCGCCAGCAGCCAAGATCCCTTCCAGGGACCCGGGGAGCTGTTTTTT. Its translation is CASSQDPFQGPGELFF.

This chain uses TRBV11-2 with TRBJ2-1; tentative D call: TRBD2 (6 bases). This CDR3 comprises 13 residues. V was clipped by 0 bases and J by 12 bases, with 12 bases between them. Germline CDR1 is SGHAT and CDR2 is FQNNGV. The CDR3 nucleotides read TGTGCCAGCAGCTTAGATAGGGATAGCGGGCAGTTCTTC. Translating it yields CASSLDRDSGQFF.

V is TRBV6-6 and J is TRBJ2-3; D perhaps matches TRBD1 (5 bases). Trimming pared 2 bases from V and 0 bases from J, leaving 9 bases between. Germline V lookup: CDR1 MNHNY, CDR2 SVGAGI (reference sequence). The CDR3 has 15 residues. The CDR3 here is CASSYGAASTDTQYF. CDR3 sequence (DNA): TGTGCCAGCAGTTACGGGGCTGCTAGCACAGATACGCAGTATTTT.

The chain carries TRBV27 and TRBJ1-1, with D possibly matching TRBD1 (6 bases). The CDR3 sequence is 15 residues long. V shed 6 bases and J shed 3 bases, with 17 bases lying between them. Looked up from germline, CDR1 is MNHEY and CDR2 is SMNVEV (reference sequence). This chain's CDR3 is CASSLSRGADTEAFF. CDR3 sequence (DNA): TGTGCCAGCAGCCTATCCCGGGGGGCGGACACTGAAGCTTTCTTT.

The CDR3: CSVDGQAGAGSYNEQFF. CDR3 in DNA: TGCAGCGTTGACGGGCAAGCGGGAGCGGGGTCCTACAATGAGCAGTTCTTC. The chain links TRBV29-1 to TRBJ2-1, with 8 bases that match TRBD2. Unmatched junction bases numbered 11, after V lost 3 bases and J lost 1 base. This CDR3 comprises 17 residues. Per germline, CDR1 SQVTM and CDR2 ANQGSEA.

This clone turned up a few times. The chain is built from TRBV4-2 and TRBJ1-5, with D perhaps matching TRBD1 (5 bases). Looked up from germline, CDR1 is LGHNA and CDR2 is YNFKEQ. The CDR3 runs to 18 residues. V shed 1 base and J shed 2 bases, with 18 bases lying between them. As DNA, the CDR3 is TGTGCCAGCAGCCAAGCCCAGGGAGAGGGGCGTGGCAATCAGCCCCAGCATTTT. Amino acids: CASSQAQGEGRGNQPQHF.

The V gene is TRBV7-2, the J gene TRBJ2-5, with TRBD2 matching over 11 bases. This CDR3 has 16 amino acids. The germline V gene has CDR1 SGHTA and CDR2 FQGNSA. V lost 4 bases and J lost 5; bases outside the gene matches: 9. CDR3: CASSSIASGGRETQYF. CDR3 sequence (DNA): TGTGCCAGCAGCTCTATCGCTAGCGGGGGGAGGGAGACCCAGTACTTC.

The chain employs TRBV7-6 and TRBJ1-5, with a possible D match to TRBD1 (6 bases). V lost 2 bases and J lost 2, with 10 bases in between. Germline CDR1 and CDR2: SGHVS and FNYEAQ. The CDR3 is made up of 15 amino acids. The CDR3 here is CASSLSAGGNQPQHF. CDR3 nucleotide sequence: TGTGCCAGCAGCTTATCCGCAGGGGGCAATCAGCCCCAGCATTTT.

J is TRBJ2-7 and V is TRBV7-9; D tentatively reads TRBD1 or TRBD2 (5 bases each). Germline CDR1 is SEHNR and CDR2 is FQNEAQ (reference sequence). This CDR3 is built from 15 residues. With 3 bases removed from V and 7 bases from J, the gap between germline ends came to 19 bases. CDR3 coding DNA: TGTGCCAGCAGCTTCGGAGCTGGGTTTGGGGGAGAGCAGTACTTC. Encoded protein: CASSFGAGFGGEQYF.

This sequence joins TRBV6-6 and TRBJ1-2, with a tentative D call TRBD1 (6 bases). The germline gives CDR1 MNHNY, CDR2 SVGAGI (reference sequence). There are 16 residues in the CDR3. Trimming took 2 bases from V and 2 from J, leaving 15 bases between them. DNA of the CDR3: TGTGCCAGCAGTTACACGAGGAGAGGGACAAACTATGGCTACACCTTC. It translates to CASSYTRRGTNYGYTF.

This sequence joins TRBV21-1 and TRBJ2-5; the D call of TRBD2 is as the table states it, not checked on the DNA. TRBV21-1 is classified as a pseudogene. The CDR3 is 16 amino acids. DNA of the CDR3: TGTGCCAGCAGCAAAAAGCCCCTAGCGCTCCAAGAGACCCAGTACTTC. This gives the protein CASSKKPLALQETQYF.

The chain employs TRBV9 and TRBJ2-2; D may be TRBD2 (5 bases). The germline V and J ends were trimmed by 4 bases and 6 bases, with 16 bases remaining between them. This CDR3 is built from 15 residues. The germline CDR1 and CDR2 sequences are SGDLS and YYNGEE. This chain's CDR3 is CASSLEDSSAGELFF. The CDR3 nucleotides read TGTGCCAGCAGCCTAGAGGACTCCAGCGCCGGGGAGCTGTTTTTT.

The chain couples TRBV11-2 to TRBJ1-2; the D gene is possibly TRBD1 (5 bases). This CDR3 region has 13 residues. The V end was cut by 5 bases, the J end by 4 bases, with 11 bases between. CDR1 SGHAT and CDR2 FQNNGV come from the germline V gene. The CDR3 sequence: CASSPGIGYGYTF. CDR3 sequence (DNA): TGTGCCAGCAGCCCAGGGATCGGCTATGGCTACACCTTC.

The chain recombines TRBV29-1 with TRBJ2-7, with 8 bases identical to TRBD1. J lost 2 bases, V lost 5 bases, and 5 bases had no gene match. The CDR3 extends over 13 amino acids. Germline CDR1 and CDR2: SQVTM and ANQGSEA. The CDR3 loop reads CSVRDRSPYEQYF. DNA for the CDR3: TGCAGCGTTCGGGACAGGAGCCCCTACGAGCAGTACTTC.

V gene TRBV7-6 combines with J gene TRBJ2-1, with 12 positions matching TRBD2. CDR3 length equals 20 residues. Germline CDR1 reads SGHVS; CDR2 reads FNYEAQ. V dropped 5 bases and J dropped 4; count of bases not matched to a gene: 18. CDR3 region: CASSLPKDRSLAGGYNEQFF. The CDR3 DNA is TGTGCCAGCAGCCTGCCAAAGGATAGAAGTCTAGCGGGGGGGTACAATGAGCAGTTCTTC.